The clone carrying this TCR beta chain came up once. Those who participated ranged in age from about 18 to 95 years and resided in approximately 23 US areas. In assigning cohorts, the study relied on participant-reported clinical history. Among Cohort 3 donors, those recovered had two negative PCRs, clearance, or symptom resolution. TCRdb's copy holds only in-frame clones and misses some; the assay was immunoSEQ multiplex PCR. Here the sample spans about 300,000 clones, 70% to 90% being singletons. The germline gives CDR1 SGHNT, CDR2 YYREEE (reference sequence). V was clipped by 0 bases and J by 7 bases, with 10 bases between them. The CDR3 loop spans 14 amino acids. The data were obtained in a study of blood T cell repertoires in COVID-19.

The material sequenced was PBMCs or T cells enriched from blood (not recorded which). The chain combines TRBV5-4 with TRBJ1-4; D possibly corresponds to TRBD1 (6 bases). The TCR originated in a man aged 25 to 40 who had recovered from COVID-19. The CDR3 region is CASSLEGTSEKLFF. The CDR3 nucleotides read TGTGCCAGCAGCTTGGAAGGGACAAGTGAAAAACTGTTTTTT.